What follows are 10 T cell receptor beta chains derived from one specimen sequenced in a study of T cells after yellow fever vaccination. MiXCR was run by TCRdb on the 5' RACE reads, yielding one entry per CDR3 protein. The sample lists a few hundred thousand distinct CDR3 sequences; around 10% were seen once. The material sequenced was PBMCs, taken on the day of the first yellow fever vaccination. These receptors came from a man aged 18 to 29 who received the YFV17D yellow fever vaccine.

V is TRBV12-3 or TRBV12-4 and J is TRBJ2-3; TRBD2 matches 7 bases. V lost 4 bases, J lost 6 bases, and 7 bases stayed unmatched. This CDR3 contains 14 residues. The CDR3 here is CASSSGLRADTQYF. The CDR3 nucleotides are TGTGCCAGCAGTTCGGGACTACGCGCGGATACGCAGTATTTT.

As regards this clonotype: Since a much larger clone is just one base distant, this may be a read error. The gene calls are TRBV10-3 and TRBJ2-3, with TRBD1 matching over 9 bases. Per germline, CDR1 ENHRY and CDR2 SYGVKD. CDR3 length: 14 residues. Trimming took 2 bases from V and 4 from J; bases not matched to a gene: 1. The CDR3 bases are TGTGCCATCAGTGAGACAGGGGGCTCAGATACGCAGTATTTT. It specifies CAISETGGSDTQYF.

The chain links TRBV27 to TRBJ2-3; D unclear. Trimming left V 0 bases short and J 1 base short, with 5 bases between. This CDR3 has 14 amino acids. Germline V gene data show CDR1 as MNHEY and CDR2 as SMNVEV (reference sequence). CDR3 loop: CASSLSMGTDTQYF. In DNA form, the CDR3 reads TGTGCCAGCAGTTTATCGATGGGCACAGATACGCAGTATTTT.

Only a few counts were recorded for this clonotype. The rearrangement uses TRBV7-2 and TRBJ2-7; D is perhaps TRBD1 (6 bases). Germline V lookup: CDR1 SGHTA, CDR2 FQGNSA. V gave up 4 bases and J gave up 3 bases, with 13 bases separating them. This CDR3 spans 14 amino acids. The CDR3: CASSWTAADYEQYF. The CDR3 DNA reads as TGTGCCAGCAGCTGGACAGCCGCCGACTACGAGCAGTACTTC.

This clonotype appeared many times. V gene TRBV4-1 combines with J gene TRBJ2-7; perhaps TRBD2 as D (5 bases). The CDR3 is 13 amino acids. V was pared by 1 base and J by 5 bases, with 9 bases between. CDR1 and CDR2 (germline): MGHRA, YSYEKL. The CDR3 DNA is TGCGCCAGCAGCCAAGTCGGAGCGGACGAGCAGTACTTC. Encoded protein: CASSQVGADEQYF.

This clonotype has only a few counts. This chain connects TRBV2 to TRBJ2-1, with 8 bases that match TRBD2. Germline CDR1 is SNHLY and CDR2 is FYNNEI. The CDR3 spans 12 residues. J was trimmed by 7 bases and V by 6 bases; bases with no gene match: 2. DNA for the CDR3: TGTGCCAGCAGACCGGGGGGGAATGAGCAGTTCTTC. Protein product: CASRPGGNEQFF.

This sequence joins TRBV12-3 or TRBV12-4 and TRBJ2-4, with D possibly TRBD1 on 5 matching bases. The CDR3 loop spans 13 amino acids. V dropped 3 bases and J dropped 6 bases, with 9 bases sitting between them. The CDR3 region has the DNA TGTGCCAGCAGTTTGCAGGGAATAAACATTCAGTACTTC. Its translation: CASSLQGINIQYF.

The rearrangement joins TRBV7-9 to TRBJ2-3, with D possibly matching TRBD2 (6 bases). Trimming left V 5 bases short and J 2 bases short, with 14 bases between. This CDR3 region has 15 residues. CDR1 SEHNR and CDR2 FQNEAQ come from the germline V gene (reference sequence). CDR3 DNA: TGTGCCAGCAGCCGACTAGGAAGTCCCACAGATACGCAGTATTTT. It encodes CASSRLGSPTDTQYF.

There are many counts of this clonotype. The V gene is TRBV9, the J gene TRBJ2-1, with D perhaps given as TRBD1 or TRBD2 (6 bases each). This CDR3 comprises 17 residues. Germline-derived CDR1 and CDR2 are SGDLS and YYNGEE. V lost 0 bases, J lost 7 bases, and 20 bases lay in between. This CDR3 is CASSVAPGAPPWNEQFF. For the CDR3, the DNA is TGTGCCAGCAGCGTAGCGCCGGGGGCGCCCCCATGGAATGAGCAGTTCTTC.

This clonotype turned up a few times. The V gene is TRBV20-1, the J gene TRBJ1-2; D uncertain. V was cut by 0 bases and J by 3 bases, with 8 bases left in between. Germline V gene data show CDR1 as DFQATT and CDR2 as SNEGSKA (reference sequence). The CDR3 has 13 residues. The chain's CDR3 is CSAREDGYYGYTF. The CDR3 region has the DNA TGCAGTGCTAGAGAGGACGGGTACTATGGCTACACCTTC.